This T cell receptor beta chain emerged from a study of blood T cells in healthy people across ages. Study context: Every two T cells gave about one barcoded beta molecule via template switching.

The donors, healthy Caucasians from Russia, were aged 6 to 90. Study results and limitations: Possibly confounding the expanded clonotype changes was the fact that donor CMV status was unknown.

Using a J-beta primer mix together with a sample-barcoded 5' primer, a second PCR was run for 7 to 11 cycles. TCRdb reanalysed the 5' RACE reads using MiXCR and keeps one entry per CDR3 protein. The repertoire has 1.2 million to 1.5 million distinct CDR3 sequences, approximately 59% of them found once; the top ten carry 6.5% to 8.5%. About this clonotype: Its antigen is unidentified.

This CDR3 contains 12 residues. Germline V gene lookup returns CDR1 DFQATT and CDR2 SNEGSKA (reference sequence). V was pared by 6 bases and J by 8 bases, with 14 bases between. The rearrangement uses TRBV20-1 and TRBJ2-1, with D possibly matching TRBD1 (6 bases). The sample comprised blood. This sequence originates from a man younger than 35 in good health. CDR3 sequence: CSANRVYDEQFF. The CDR3 DNA sequence: TGCAGTGCAAACAGGGTTTACGATGAGCAGTTCTTC.